The 8 T cell receptor beta chains below all came from one sample that was sequenced in a study of Ad26.COV2.S vaccination and SARS-CoV-2 variants (dated by TCRdb to the early 2020s). The treatment or condition label, as the study defines it: about 20 received Ad26.COV2.S at low or high dose, single or two shots; about 5 received placebo; per-sample allocation not given. For vaccine and placebo recipients, the sequenced repertoires came from samples collected on day 63 after the first injection. The method was the immunoSEQ multiplex PCR assay. TCRdb retrieved this table from immuneACCESS and kept in-frame rearrangements only. Not all clones are present; in checked studies, unresolved V genes account for under half, and no reason is known for the remainder. The sample table records hundreds of thousands of clones; 90% of these occur just once. The ten top clones hold 12% of the sample. Sequences were derived from peripheral blood, sampled in a trial of Ad26.COV2.S vaccine versus placebo. All receptors derive from a person aged 18 to 59 who received the Ad26.COV2.S COVID-19 vaccine or a placebo.

The chain is built from TRBV21-1 and TRBJ2-7. TRBV21-1 is described as a pseudogene. There are 14 residues in the CDR3. The CDR3 DNA is TGTGCCAGCACCCCGGTTCTGGACTCCTACGAGCAGTACTTC. Protein: CASTPVLDSYEQYF.

The J gene is TRBJ2-3, the V gene TRBV20-1; D not resolved. The CDR3 consists of 14 residues. Germline V gives CDR1 DFQATT, CDR2 SNEGSKA (reference sequence). V lost 3 bases and J 6 bases, leaving 16 bases between the germline ends. The CDR3 sequence: CSASPPLATDTQYF. CDR3 nucleotide sequence: TGCAGTGCTAGTCCCCCCTTAGCAACCGATACGCAGTATTTT.

V and J are TRBV18 and TRBJ2-3, with TRBD1 matching over 10 bases. V gave up 1 base and J gave up 5 bases; unmatched junction bases: 6. Per the germline V gene, CDR1 is KGHSH and CDR2 is LQKENI. This CDR3 is built from 16 residues. The CDR3 reads CASSPRDRGWGDTQYF. The CDR3 DNA sequence: TGTGCCAGCTCACCACGGGACAGGGGCTGGGGAGATACGCAGTATTTT.

The CDR3 region has the DNA TGCGCCAGCAGACCCAGGGCTTACGCCAATCAGCCCCAGCATTTT. This encodes CASRPRAYANQPQHF. This rearrangement joins TRBV10-1 to TRBJ1-5, with D perhaps TRBD1 (5 bases). CDR1 is WNHNN and CDR2 is SYGVQD in the germline V gene (reference sequence). V lost 6 bases and J 3 bases, leaving 15 bases between the germline ends. CDR3 length equals 15 residues.

The chain employs TRBV6-5 and TRBJ1-3, with D maybe TRBD1 (6 bases). Trimming removed 0 bases at V and 5 bases at J, with 8 bases between. This CDR3 comprises 14 residues. Germline V lookup: CDR1 MNHEY, CDR2 SVGAGI. The CDR3 nucleotides are TGTGCCAGCAGTTACTCGAGGGGGAGAAACACCATATATTTT. Its protein is CASSYSRGRNTIYF.

The V call is TRBV5-4, the J call TRBJ2-5, with a possible D match to TRBD1 (6 bases). The CDR3 has 13 amino acids. Germline V gene data show CDR1 as SGHNT and CDR2 as YYREEE (reference sequence). Deletions cut 3 bases from V and 5 bases from J, with 11 bases between. For the CDR3, the DNA is TGTGCCAGCAGCTCGCAGGGGTGGGAGACCCAGTACTTC. Its protein is CASSSQGWETQYF.

This clone has just a few counts. The genes are TRBV5-1 and TRBJ2-7, with D possibly TRBD2 on 5 matching bases. Trimming removed 4 bases at V and 6 bases at J, with 11 bases between. The CDR3 is 12 amino acids. Germline V gene sequence: CDR1 SGHRS, CDR2 YFSETQ. The CDR3 reads CASSTDRGEQYF. The CDR3, as DNA: TGCGCCAGCAGCACAGACCGGGGCGAGCAGTACTTC.

J is TRBJ1-5 and V is TRBV30; D is possibly TRBD1 (5 bases). V was pared by 4 bases and J by 2 bases, with 9 bases between. Per germline, CDR1 GTSNPN and CDR2 SVGIG (reference sequence). The CDR3 is 13 residues long. The DNA of the CDR3 is TGTGCCTGGACCGGGGGGGGCAATCAGCCCCAGCATTTT. This sequence encodes CAWTGGGNQPQHF.